The clone carrying this T cell receptor beta chain was seen once. The data derive from a study of T cell changes during pregnancy in multiple sclerosis. The CDR3 runs 15 residues. Between the trimmed V and J ends, which lost 1 base and 1 base, there was a span of 11 bases. From germline, CDR1 is SGHDT and CDR2 YYEEEE. Produced via immunoSEQ multiplex PCR; TCRdb's table is partial and in-frame only. Of about 59,000 clones in the sample, around 90% were seen once. The receptor's source is a female donor in good health, enrolled as a control in a pregnancy study. The chain couples TRBV5-6 to TRBJ1-1; D is perhaps TRBD1 (5 bases). This sample comprised peripheral blood, obtained in the third trimester of pregnancy. CDR3 loop: CASSLLDRANTEAFF. The DNA for the CDR3 is TGTGCCAGCAGCTTGCTTGACAGAGCGAACACTGAAGCTTTCTTT.